The 2 T cell receptor beta chains below come from one sample, sequenced in a study of T cell responses to AZD1222 COVID-19 vaccine. The data were produced by immunoSEQ multiplex PCR, yet TCRdb's version contains in-frame clones alone and is incomplete. In the table there are 100,000 or so clones, 80% to 90% of which are singletons. The material was peripheral blood, obtained on day 0 of AZD1222 vaccination. The receptors here all came from an adult in good health.

The chain uses TRBV5-1 and TRBJ2-7; D possibly corresponds to TRBD1 (6 bases). CDR3 length equals 13 residues. Germline V gene sequence: CDR1 SGHRS, CDR2 YFSETQ. The V end was cut by 7 bases, the J end by 2 bases, with 13 bases between. CDR3 sequence reads: CASAKQGAYEQYF. As DNA, the CDR3 is TGCGCCAGCGCAAAACAGGGAGCCTACGAGCAGTACTTC.

This chain links TRBV6-5 with TRBJ1-6; a possible D gene is TRBD1 (6 bases). CDR3 length equals 14 residues. Trimming shortened V by 5 bases and J by 9 bases, and 14 bases separated the two germline ends. Germline V gene data show CDR1 as MNHEY and CDR2 as SVGAGI. CDR3 DNA sequence: TGTGCCAGCAGTAGGGGGTATGATAGTTCACCCCTCCACTTT. This sequence encodes CASSRGYDSSPLHF.